The sample holds a few counts of the clone carrying this TCR beta chain. Its antigen is not known. With a J-beta primer mix and a sample-barcoded 5' primer, a second PCR ran about 7 to 12 cycles. In TCRdb, the 5' RACE reads were re-called with MiXCR into one record per CDR3 protein. The table has 850,000 to 1,300,000 distinct CDR3 sequences, 45% seen once. This specimen comes from a study of blood T cells in healthy people across ages. Study observations and caveats: Age advanced and TCR beta diversity per million T cells fell, roughly linearly.

Sequencing used blood. This receptor was obtained from a woman aged 55-75 years in good health.

For the CDR3, the DNA is TGTGCCAGCAGTCCCCTAGCGGGAGTGGCCGGGGAGCTGTTTTTT. This sequence encodes CASSPLAGVAGELFF. The chain uses TRBV12-3 or TRBV12-4 and TRBJ2-2; 10 nucleotides align to TRBD2. The CDR3 covers 15 residues. The junction had 6 bases not matched to a gene; V was cut back by 5 bases and J by 6 bases.